Listed below are T cell receptor beta chains from one sample, sequenced in a study of T cells in Graves' hyperthyroidism and ophthalmopathy. Each CDR3 protein gets one entry after TCRdb re-called the multiplex PCR reads with MiXCR. The sample has about 480,000 distinct CDR3 sequences; approximately 15% are singletons. Material: blood. These receptor sequences come from a woman under 30 with Graves' hyperthyroidism. Each CDR3 is given with its conserved first and last residue. Each record gives: V gene, CDR3 protein.

>TRBV29-1
CSAIPPWDTEAFF
>TRBV11-3
CASSFAFRGRAYEQYF
>TRBV19
CASSLRHGDTEAFF
>TRBV27
CASSLVRGAANYGYTF
>TRBV19
CASSIAGTTHSYNEQFF
>TRBV6-1
CASRGSYTF
>TRBV24-1
CATSAGGQGQETQYF
>TRBV7-9
CASSSPSDRVADTQYF
>TRBV5-1
CASSLELPTDTQYF
>TRBV9
CASSVQGSEYEQYF
>TRBV19
CASTLSPRNGANYGYTF
>TRBV12-3/TRBV12-4
CASSLKVVVSEAFF
>TRBV29-1
CSALTGGSYNEQFF
>TRBV29-1
CSVETGGGYHNEQFF
>TRBV20-1
CSARYDRAGNTIYF
>TRBV20-1
CSARVGLAGRPQETQYF
>TRBV3-1
CASSQDPKTQYF
>TRBV10-3
CAISESASGPPDTGELFF
>TRBV12-3/TRBV12-4
CASRLAGEETQYF
>TRBV6-1
CASSAARGYTDTQYF